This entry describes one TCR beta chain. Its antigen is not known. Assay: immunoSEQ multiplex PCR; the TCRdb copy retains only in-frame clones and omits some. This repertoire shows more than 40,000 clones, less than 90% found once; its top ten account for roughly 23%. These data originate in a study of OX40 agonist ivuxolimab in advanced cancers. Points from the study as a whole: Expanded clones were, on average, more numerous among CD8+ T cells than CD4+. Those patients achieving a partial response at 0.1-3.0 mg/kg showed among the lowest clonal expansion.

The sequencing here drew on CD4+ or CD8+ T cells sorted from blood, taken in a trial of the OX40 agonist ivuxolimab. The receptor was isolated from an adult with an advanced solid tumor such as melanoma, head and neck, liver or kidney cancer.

The CDR3 DNA sequence: TGTGCCAGCAGCGGTCCTAGCTCTGGGGCCAACGTCCTGACTTTC. The encoded protein is CASSGPSSGANVLTF. The V and J genes are TRBV7-6 and TRBJ2-6; D unclear. Trimming took off 5 bases at V and 0 bases at J, with 8 bases between the two ends. This CDR3 contains 15 residues. The germline V gene has CDR1 SGHVS and CDR2 FNYEAQ.